This record concerns one T cell receptor beta chain sequence. The sample belongs to a study of blood T cell repertoires in COVID-19. The V end was cut by 11 bases, the J end by 0 bases, with 24 bases between. The germline gives CDR1 LNHDA, CDR2 SQIVND (reference sequence). The CDR3 has 17 amino acids. Profiling relied on immunoSEQ multiplex PCR, and the TCRdb table lists in-frame clones only, not all of them. The repertoire holds 80,000 to 100,000 clones, with 82% as singletons. Material: peripheral blood. J is TRBJ2-3 and V is TRBV19, with D hard to call. The TCR originated in a man in his 70s with active or convalescent COVID-19. CDR3 protein: CAPKTMTGRVSTDTQYF. The CDR3 DNA reads as TGTGCCCCAAAAACGATGACCGGTCGGGTGAGCACAGATACGCAGTATTTT.